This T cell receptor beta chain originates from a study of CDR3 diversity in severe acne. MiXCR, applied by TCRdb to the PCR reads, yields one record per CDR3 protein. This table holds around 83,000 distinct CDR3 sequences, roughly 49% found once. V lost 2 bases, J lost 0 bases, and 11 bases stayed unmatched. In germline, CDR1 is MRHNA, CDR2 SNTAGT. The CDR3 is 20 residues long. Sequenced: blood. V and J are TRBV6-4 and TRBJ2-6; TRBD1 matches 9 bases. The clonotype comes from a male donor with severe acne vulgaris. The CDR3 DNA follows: TGTGCCAGCAGTGACACCGAAGAGACAGGGGGGAACTCTGGGGCCAACGTCCTGACTTTC. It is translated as CASSDTEETGGNSGANVLTF.